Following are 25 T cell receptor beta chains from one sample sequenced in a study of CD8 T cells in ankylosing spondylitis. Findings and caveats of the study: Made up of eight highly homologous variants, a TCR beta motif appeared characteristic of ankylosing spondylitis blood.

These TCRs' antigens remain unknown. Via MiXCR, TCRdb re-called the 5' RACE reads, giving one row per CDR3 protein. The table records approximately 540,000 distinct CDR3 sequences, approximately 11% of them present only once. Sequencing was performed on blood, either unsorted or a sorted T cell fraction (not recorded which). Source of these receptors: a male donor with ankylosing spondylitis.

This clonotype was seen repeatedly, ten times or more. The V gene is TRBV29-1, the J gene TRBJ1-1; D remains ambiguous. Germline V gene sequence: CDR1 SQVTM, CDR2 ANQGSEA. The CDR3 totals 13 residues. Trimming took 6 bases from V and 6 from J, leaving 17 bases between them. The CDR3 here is CSVRLGWAPEAFF. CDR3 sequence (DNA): TGCAGCGTCCGTTTAGGGTGGGCCCCTGAAGCTTTCTTT.

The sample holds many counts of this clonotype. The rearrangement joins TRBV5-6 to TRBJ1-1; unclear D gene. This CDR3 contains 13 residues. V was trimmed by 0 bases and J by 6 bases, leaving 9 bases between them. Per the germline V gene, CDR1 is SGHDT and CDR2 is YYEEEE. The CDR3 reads CASSLGGAPEAFF. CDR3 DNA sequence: TGTGCCAGCAGCTTGGGGGGTGCGCCTGAAGCTTTCTTT.

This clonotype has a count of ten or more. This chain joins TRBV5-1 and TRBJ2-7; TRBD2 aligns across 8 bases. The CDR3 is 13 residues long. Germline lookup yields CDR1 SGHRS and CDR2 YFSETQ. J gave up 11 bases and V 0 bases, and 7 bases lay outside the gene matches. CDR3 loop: CASSLETSGKKYV. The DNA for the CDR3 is TGCGCCAGCAGCTTGGAAACTAGCGGAAAGAAGTACGTC.

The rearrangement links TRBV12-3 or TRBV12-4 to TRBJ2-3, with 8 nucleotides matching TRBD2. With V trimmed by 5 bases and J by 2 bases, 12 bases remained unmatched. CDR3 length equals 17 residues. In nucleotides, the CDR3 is TGTGCCAGCAGTACCCCGGGGGGGACCAGGGTCACAGATACGCAGTATTTT. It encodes CASSTPGGTRVTDTQYF.

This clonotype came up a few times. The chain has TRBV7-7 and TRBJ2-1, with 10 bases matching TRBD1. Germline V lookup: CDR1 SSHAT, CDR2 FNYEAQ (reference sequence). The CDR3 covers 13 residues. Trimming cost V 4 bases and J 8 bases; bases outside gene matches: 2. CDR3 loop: CASSSGTGDEQFF. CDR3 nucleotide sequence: TGTGCCAGCAGCTCCGGGACAGGGGATGAGCAGTTCTTC.

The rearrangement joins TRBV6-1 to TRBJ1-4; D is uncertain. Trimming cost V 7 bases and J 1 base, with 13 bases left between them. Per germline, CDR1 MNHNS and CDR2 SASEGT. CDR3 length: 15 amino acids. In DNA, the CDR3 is TGTGCCAGCATTCCGACCGGGGTAACTAATGAAAAACTGTTTTTT. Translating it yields CASIPTGVTNEKLFF.

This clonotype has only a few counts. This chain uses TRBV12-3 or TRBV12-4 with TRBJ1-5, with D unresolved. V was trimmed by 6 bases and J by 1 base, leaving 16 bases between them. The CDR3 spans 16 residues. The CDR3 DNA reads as TGTGCCAGCAGCGGAATGAGGGTGAGCAGCAATCAGCCCCAGCATTTT. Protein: CASSGMRVSSNQPQHF.

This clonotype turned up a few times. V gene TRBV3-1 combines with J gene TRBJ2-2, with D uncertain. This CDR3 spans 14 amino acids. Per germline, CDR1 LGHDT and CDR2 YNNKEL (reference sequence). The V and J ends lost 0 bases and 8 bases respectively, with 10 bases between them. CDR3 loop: CASSQDHGRGELFF. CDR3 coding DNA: TGTGCCAGCAGCCAAGATCATGGGCGGGGGGAGCTGTTTTTT.

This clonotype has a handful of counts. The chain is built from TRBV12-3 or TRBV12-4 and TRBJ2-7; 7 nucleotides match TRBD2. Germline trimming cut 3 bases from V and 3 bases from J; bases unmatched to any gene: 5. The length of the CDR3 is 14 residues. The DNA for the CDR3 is TGTGCCAGCAGTTTGGGCGGGAGCGGCTACGAGCAGTACTTC. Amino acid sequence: CASSLGGSGYEQYF.

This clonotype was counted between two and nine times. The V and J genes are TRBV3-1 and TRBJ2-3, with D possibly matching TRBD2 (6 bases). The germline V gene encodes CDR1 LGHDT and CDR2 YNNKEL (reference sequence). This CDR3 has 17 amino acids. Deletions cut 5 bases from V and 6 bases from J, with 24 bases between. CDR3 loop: CASSGAITHRGSDTQYF. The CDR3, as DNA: TGTGCCAGCAGCGGAGCGATTACCCACCGGGGGTCCGATACGCAGTATTTT.

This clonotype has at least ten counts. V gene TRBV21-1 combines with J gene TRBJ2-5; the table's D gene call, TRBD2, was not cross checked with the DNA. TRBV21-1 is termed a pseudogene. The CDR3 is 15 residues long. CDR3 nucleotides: TGTGCCAGCAGCTACCGAGGTCCCCTCCAAGAGACCCAGTACTTC. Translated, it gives CASSYRGPLQETQYF.

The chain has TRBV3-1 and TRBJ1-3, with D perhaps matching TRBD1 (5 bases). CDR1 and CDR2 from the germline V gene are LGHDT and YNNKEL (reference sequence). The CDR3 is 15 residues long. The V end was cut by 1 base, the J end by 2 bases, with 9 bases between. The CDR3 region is CASSQVSRAGNTIYF. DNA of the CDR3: TGTGCCAGCAGCCAAGTTTCCAGGGCTGGAAACACCATATATTTT.

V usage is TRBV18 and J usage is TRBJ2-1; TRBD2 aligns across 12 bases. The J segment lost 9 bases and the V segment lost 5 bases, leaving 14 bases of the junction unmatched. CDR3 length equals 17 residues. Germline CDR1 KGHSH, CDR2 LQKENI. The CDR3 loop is CASSAPGRLAGVPEQFF. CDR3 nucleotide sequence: TGTGCCAGCTCAGCTCCAGGGAGACTAGCGGGAGTACCTGAGCAGTTCTTC.

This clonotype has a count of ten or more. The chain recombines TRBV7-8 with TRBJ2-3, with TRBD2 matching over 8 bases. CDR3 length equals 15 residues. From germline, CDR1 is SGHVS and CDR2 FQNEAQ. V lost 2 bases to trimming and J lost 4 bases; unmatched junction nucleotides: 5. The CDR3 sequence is CASSLPAGDADTQYF. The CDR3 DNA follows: TGTGCCAGCAGCTTACCAGCGGGAGATGCAGATACGCAGTATTTT.

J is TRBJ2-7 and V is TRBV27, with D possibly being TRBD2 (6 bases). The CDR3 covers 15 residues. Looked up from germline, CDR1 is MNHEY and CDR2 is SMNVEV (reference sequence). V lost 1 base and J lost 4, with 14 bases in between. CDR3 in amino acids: CASSLLPGVGYEQYF. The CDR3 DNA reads TGTGCCAGCAGTTTATTACCGGGAGTAGGGTACGAGCAGTACTTC.

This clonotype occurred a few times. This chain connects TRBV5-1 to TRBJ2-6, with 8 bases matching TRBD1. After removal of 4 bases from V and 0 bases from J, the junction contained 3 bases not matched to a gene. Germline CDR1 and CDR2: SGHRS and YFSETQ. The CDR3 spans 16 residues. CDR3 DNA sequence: TGCGCCAGCAGCAAGGACAGGGTCTCTGGGGCCAACGTCCTGACTTTC. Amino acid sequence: CASSKDRVSGANVLTF.

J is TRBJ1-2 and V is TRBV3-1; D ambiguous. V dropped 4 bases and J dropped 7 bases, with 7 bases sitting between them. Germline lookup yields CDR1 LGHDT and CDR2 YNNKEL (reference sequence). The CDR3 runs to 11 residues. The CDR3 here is CASSPLSGYTF. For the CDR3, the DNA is TGTGCCAGCAGCCCCCTCTCTGGCTACACCTTC.

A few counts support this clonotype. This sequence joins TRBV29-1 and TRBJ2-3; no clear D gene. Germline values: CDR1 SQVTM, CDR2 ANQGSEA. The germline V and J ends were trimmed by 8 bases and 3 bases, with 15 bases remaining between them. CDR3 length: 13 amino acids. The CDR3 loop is CSLEAGTTDTQYF. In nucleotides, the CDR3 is TGCAGCCTAGAGGCTGGCACTACAGATACGCAGTATTTT.

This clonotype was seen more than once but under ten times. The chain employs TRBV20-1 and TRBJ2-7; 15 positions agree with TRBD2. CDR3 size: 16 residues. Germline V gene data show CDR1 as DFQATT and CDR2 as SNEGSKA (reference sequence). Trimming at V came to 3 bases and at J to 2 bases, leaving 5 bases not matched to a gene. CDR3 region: CSASPGLAGGPYEQYF. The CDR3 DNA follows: TGCAGTGCTAGCCCTGGACTAGCGGGAGGGCCCTACGAGCAGTACTTC.

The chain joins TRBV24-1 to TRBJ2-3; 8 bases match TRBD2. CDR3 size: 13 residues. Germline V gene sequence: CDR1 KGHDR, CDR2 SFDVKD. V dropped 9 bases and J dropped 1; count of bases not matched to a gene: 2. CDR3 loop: CATRREGTDTQYF. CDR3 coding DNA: TGTGCCACCCGGCGGGAGGGCACAGATACGCAGTATTTT.

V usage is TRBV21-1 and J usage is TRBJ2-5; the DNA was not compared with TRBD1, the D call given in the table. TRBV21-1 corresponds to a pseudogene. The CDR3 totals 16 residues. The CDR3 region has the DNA TGTGCCAGCAGCGCACAGGGTTTCCACCTGCCTTGGACCCAGTACTTC. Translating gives CASSAQGFHLPWTQYF.

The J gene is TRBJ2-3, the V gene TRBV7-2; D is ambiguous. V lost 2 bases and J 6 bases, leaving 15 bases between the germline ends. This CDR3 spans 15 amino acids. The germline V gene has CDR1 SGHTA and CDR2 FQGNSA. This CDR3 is CASSLIRHGRDTQYF. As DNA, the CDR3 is TGTGCCAGCAGCTTAATTCGCCACGGCCGGGATACGCAGTATTTT.

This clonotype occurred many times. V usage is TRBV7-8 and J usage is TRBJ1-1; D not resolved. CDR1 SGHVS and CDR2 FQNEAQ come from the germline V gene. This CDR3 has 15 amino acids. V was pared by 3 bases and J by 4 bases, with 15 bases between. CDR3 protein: CASSFRRDVGTEAFF. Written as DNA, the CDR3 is TGTGCCAGCAGCTTTCGGAGGGATGTGGGCACTGAAGCTTTCTTT.

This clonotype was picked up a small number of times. Here the CDR3 DNA reads TGTGCCAGCTCACGGATCCGACAGGACACAGATACGCAGTATTTT. Amino acids: CASSRIRQDTDTQYF. The rearrangement uses TRBV18 and TRBJ2-3, with a tentative D call TRBD1 (6 bases). This CDR3 spans 15 amino acids. Trimming left V 4 bases short and J 2 bases short, with 13 bases between. CDR1 KGHSH and CDR2 LQKENI come from the germline V gene.

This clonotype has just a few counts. The CDR3 nucleotides read TGTGCCAGCAGCCAATATCTCACCGGGGAGCTGTTTTTT. As protein: CASSQYLTGELFF. The V gene is TRBV3-1, the J gene TRBJ2-2, with unresolved D. Trimming shortened V by 2 bases and J by 4 bases, and 5 bases separated the two germline ends. This CDR3 contains 13 residues. Germline V gene lookup returns CDR1 LGHDT and CDR2 YNNKEL (reference sequence).